These 28 T cell receptor beta chains share one sample of origin, sequenced in a study of kidney transplant recipient with SARS-CoV-2 infection. Each CDR3 protein is one row after TCRdb ran MiXCR on the reads. The sample has fewer than 250,000 distinct CDR3 sequences; less than 35% are singletons. This specimen consisted of a blood sample, obtained at baseline and on day 111 from a kidney transplant recipient. The receptors derive from a male patient aged 30 to 39 who had COVID-19 and was a kidney transplant recipient. The graft donor may have contributed some T cells.

The rearrangement joins TRBV21-1 to TRBJ2-3; the D call in the table, TRBD2, was not verified against the DNA. TRBV21-1 corresponds to a pseudogene. The CDR3 runs to 17 residues. Here the CDR3 reads CAGRERLATVMQDTQYF. In nucleotides, the CDR3 is TGTGCCGGCAGAGAAAGGCTAGCTACAGTCATGCAAGATACGCAGTATTTT.

This clonotype was found many times. V gene TRBV11-2 combines with J gene TRBJ2-2; 9 nucleotides align to TRBD2. CDR3 length: 19 residues. Trimming removed 4 bases from V and 1 base from J; junction bases left unmatched: 13. Germline assignment: CDR1 SGHAT and CDR2 FQNNGV. The CDR3 loop reads CASSSPGTSRVLNTGELFF. CDR3 DNA: TGTGCCAGCAGCTCGCCCGGGACTAGCCGGGTCCTGAACACCGGGGAGCTGTTTTTT.

This clonotype was seen ten or more times. The gene calls are TRBV10-3 and TRBJ1-6, with D possibly matching TRBD1 (6 bases). CDR1 is ENHRY, CDR2 SYGVKD, per germline. The CDR3 is 12 amino acids. V was clipped by 11 bases and J by 10 bases, with 15 bases between them. CDR3 DNA sequence: TGTGCCGCTGGGGGCATAAGCTCACCCCTCCACTTT. Protein sequence: CAAGGISSPLHF.

This clonotype was found many times. This chain joins TRBV29-1 and TRBJ1-2, with 7 bases lining up with TRBD1. The CDR3 loop spans 13 amino acids. The V gene end was trimmed by 4 bases and the J gene end by 4 bases; junction bases not matched to a gene: 6. Germline lookup yields CDR1 SQVTM and CDR2 ANQGSEA. CDR3 nucleotides: TGCAGCGTTGTAGGTACAGGGGCCTATGGCTACACCTTC. It codes for CSVVGTGAYGYTF. The full variable domain, its missing parts supplied by reference TRBV29-1 and TRBJ1-2, is SAVISQKPSRDICQRGTSLTIQCQVDSQVTMMFWYRQQPGQSLTLIATANQGSEATYESGFVIDKFPISRPNLTFSTLTVSNMSPEDSSIYLCSVVGTGAYGYTFGSGTRLTVV.

This clonotype was seen repeatedly, ten times or more. The J gene is TRBJ2-2, the V gene TRBV5-4; 9 bases map to TRBD2. V lost 0 bases and J lost 6; bases outside the gene matches: 3. The CDR3 extends over 15 amino acids. Germline CDR1 and CDR2: SGHNT and YYREEE (reference sequence). CDR3 coding DNA: TGTGCCAGCAGCTTGGGTCTAGCGGGGCCCGGGGAGCTGTTTTTT. Protein: CASSLGLAGPGELFF.

On this clonotype: Lacking the conserved final phenylalanine or tryptophan, this CDR3 likely reflects a read error. For the CDR3, the DNA is TGTGCCAGTAGTCGGGGTTGGACAAATCGAAAGACTTATGGCTACACCCTC. Its protein is CASSRGWTNRKTYGYTL. The rearrangement links TRBV19 to TRBJ1-2, with a tentative D call TRBD1 (5 bases). Trimming removed 5 bases at V and 5 bases at J, with 24 bases between. The germline V gene encodes CDR1 LNHDA and CDR2 SQIVND (reference sequence). This CDR3 region has 17 residues.

The sample holds many counts of this clonotype. The chain links TRBV5-4 to TRBJ1-4, with D possibly matching TRBD1 (6 bases). The CDR3 totals 15 residues. The V and J ends lost 4 bases and 5 bases respectively, with 15 bases between them. CDR1 is SGHNT and CDR2 is YYREEE in the germline V gene (reference sequence). The CDR3 sequence: CASSVNRALNEKLFF. The CDR3 nucleotides read TGTGCCAGCAGCGTCAACAGGGCCCTAAATGAAAAACTGTTTTTT.

The rearrangement joins TRBV20-1 to TRBJ2-7; 8 bases fit TRBD2. The V gene end was trimmed by 3 bases and the J gene end by 3 bases; junction bases not matched to a gene: 13. Germline values: CDR1 DFQATT, CDR2 SNEGSKA (reference sequence). The CDR3 consists of 16 residues. The CDR3 here is CSASPRSGSLGYEQYF. The CDR3 nucleotides read TGCAGTGCTAGTCCACGAAGCGGGAGCCTAGGCTACGAGCAGTACTTC.

Remarks on this clonotype: A much bigger clone sits one base away, suggesting this may be a read error. The genes are TRBV20-1 and TRBJ1-5, with 9 bases fitting TRBD1. V lost 7 bases, J lost 6 bases, and 10 bases stayed unmatched. The germline CDR1 and CDR2 sequences are DFQATT and SNEGSKA (reference sequence). The CDR3 is 14 amino acids. DNA for the CDR3: TGCAGTGTTACCCCCGGGACAGGGATTCAGCCCCAGCATTTT. This gives the protein CSVTPGTGIQPQHF.

This clonotype was found many times. The chain recombines TRBV20-1 with TRBJ2-5, with a tentative D call TRBD2 (5 bases). V was clipped by 3 bases and J by 7 bases, with 15 bases between them. Germline V gives CDR1 DFQATT, CDR2 SNEGSKA (reference sequence). CDR3 length: 13 amino acids. CDR3 loop: CSASKHRSGTQYF. CDR3 nucleotide sequence: TGCAGTGCTAGTAAACATCGAAGCGGGACCCAGTACTTC.

This clonotype occurred many times. CDR3 DNA: TGTGCCAGCAGCTCGAGGGGACAGGGGGCACCTGAAGCTTTCTTT. It yields the protein CASSSRGQGAPEAFF. This chain links TRBV7-8 with TRBJ1-1, with 12 positions matching TRBD1. With V trimmed by 4 bases and J by 6 bases, 6 bases remained unmatched. The CDR3 contains 15 residues. CDR1 is SGHVS, CDR2 FQNEAQ, per germline.

This clonotype was seen at least ten times. The gene calls are TRBV28 and TRBJ2-6; D remains ambiguous. The CDR3 totals 18 residues. The V and J ends lost 0 bases and 0 bases respectively, with 12 bases between them. Germline V gene sequence: CDR1 MDHEN, CDR2 SYDVKM. DNA of the CDR3: TGTGCCAGCAGTTTATGGGGTCGGAGCCCCTCTGGGGCCAACGTCCTGACTTTC. This codes for CASSLWGRSPSGANVLTF.

Regarding this clonotype: Possible read error: a much larger clone is one base away. CDR3 in amino acids: CTSSLGPGQGNTGELFF. As DNA, the CDR3 is TGTACCAGCAGCTTAGGACCGGGACAGGGTAACACCGGGGAGCTGTTTTTT. The V and J genes are TRBV7-3 and TRBJ2-2; 9 nucleotides match TRBD1. The germline CDR1 and CDR2 sequences are SGHTA and FQGTGA. CDR3 size: 17 residues.

This clonotype has a count of ten or more. This chain's CDR3 is CASIRDRGAYEQYF. For the CDR3, the DNA is TGTGCCAGCATAAGGGACAGGGGAGCCTACGAGCAGTACTTC. The chain links TRBV6-5 to TRBJ2-7, with TRBD1 identical over 10 bases. Germline CDR1 MNHEY, CDR2 SVGAGI. This CDR3 has 14 amino acids. Trimming cost V 7 bases and J 2 bases; bases outside gene matches: 5.

Ten or more counts support this clonotype. The V gene is TRBV2, the J gene TRBJ1-2; 10 bases are shared with TRBD1. CDR1 is SNHLY, CDR2 FYNNEI, per germline. CDR3 length: 15 amino acids. V lost 6 bases, J lost 4 bases, and 8 bases stayed unmatched. The chain's CDR3 is CASRFGQGVLYGYTF. CDR3 DNA: TGTGCCAGCAGATTCGGACAGGGGGTCCTCTATGGCTACACCTTC.

The chain joins TRBV7-9 to TRBJ1-2; D gene uncertain. The CDR3 is made up of 17 amino acids. V was pared by 5 bases and J by 4 bases, with 23 bases between. CDR1 SEHNR and CDR2 FQNEAQ come from the germline V gene (reference sequence). The CDR3 nucleotides read TGTGCCAGCAGCCTGGAACGATACCATGGAAAGACCTATGGCTACACCTTC. Its protein product is CASSLERYHGKTYGYTF.

As to this clonotype: Relative to the germline gene, one junction end is altered; a read error may explain this. This chain joins TRBV12-5 and TRBJ2-1, with D perhaps matching TRBD2 (5 bases). Germline V gene data show CDR1 as LGHNT and CDR2 as FRNRAP. CDR3 length: 12 amino acids. The CDR3 sequence is CTSGASYNEQFF. The CDR3 DNA reads as TGTACTAGTGGTGCGTCCTACAATGAGCAGTTCTTC.

This clonotype was detected many times. The rearrangement uses TRBV11-1 and TRBJ2-1; no clear D. The V gene lost 4 bases and the J gene lost 8 bases, with 9 bases spanning the gap. Germline values: CDR1 SGHAT, CDR2 FQDESV (reference sequence). This CDR3 has 12 residues. Here the CDR3 reads CASSSVSDEQFF. The CDR3 nucleotides read TGTGCCAGCAGCTCCGTCTCCGATGAGCAGTTCTTC.

This clonotype occurred once. A read error may explain this, as a much larger clone is one base away. The CDR3 loop is CASSLGRGQAGANVLTF. The CDR3 DNA follows: TGTGCCAGTAGTTTGGGACGGGGTCAGGCTGGGGCCAACGTCCTGACTTTC. J is TRBJ2-6 and V is TRBV19, with D perhaps being TRBD1 or TRBD2 (5 bases each). The CDR3 is 17 amino acids. CDR1 and CDR2 (germline): LNHDA, SQIVND (reference sequence). V lost 5 bases and J lost 2, with 16 bases in between.

This clonotype was counted many times. The chain combines TRBV9 with TRBJ2-3; 8 positions match TRBD1. The V gene end was trimmed by 4 bases and the J gene end by 9 bases; junction bases not matched to a gene: 7. The CDR3 contains 13 residues. Germline lookup yields CDR1 SGDLS and CDR2 YYNGEE. As DNA, the CDR3 is TGTGCCAGCAGCCCACCCGGACAGGGAACGCAGTATTTT. Protein product: CASSPPGQGTQYF.

This clonotype appeared a few times. The chain employs TRBV16 and TRBJ1-2; D gene uncertain. The germline V and J ends were trimmed by 5 bases and 4 bases, with 23 bases remaining between them. CDR1 and CDR2 (germline): KGHSY, FQNENV. The CDR3 contains 17 residues. The chain's CDR3 is CASSAFLVVRKTYGYTF. The CDR3 nucleotides are TGTGCCAGCAGCGCATTCTTGGTCGTTAGAAAGACCTATGGCTACACCTTC.

This clonotype came up many times. The chain has TRBV10-1 and TRBJ1-3, with 7 bases matching TRBD1. After removal of 5 bases from V and 4 bases from J, the junction contained 5 bases not matched to a gene. CDR1 and CDR2 from the germline V gene are WNHNN and SYGVQD (reference sequence). CDR3 length equals 14 residues. Written as DNA, the CDR3 is TGCGCCAGCAGTCAAGACAGGGAAGGAAACACCATATATTTT. Protein: CASSQDREGNTIYF.

In the case of this clonotype: Since a much larger clone is just one base distant, this may be a read error. The chain links TRBV12-3 or TRBV12-4 to TRBJ2-7; D call uncertain. This CDR3 comprises 13 residues. V was pared by 3 bases and J by 8 bases, with 14 bases between. In DNA, the CDR3 is TGTGCCAGCAGTTTGTCAGGATTAAACAAGCAGTACTTC. Its translation is CASSLSGLNKQYF.

Worth noting for this clonotype: Given a much more abundant clone one base away, this may be a read error. The chain carries TRBV28 and TRBJ1-2, with D unresolved. V was shortened by 0 bases and J by 5 bases, with 4 bases between the two germline ends. CDR3 length: 12 residues. CDR1 MDHEN and CDR2 SYDVKM come from the germline V gene. In DNA form, the CDR3 reads TGTGCCAGCAGTTTATGGCCTTATGGCTACACCTTC. It codes for CASSLWPYGYTF.

Remarks on this clonotype: A much larger clone differs from this one at a single base, so this may be a read error. The chain recombines TRBV15 with TRBJ1-3; the D is unclear. Germline V gives CDR1 LNHNV, CDR2 YYDKDF (reference sequence). The CDR3 spans 12 residues. The DNA for the CDR3 is TGTGCCGCCAGCACTTCCGGCAACACCATATATTTT. This translates into CAASTSGNTIYF.

This clonotype came up many times. This chain links TRBV28 with TRBJ1-5; no firm D call. The V and J ends lost 1 base and 2 bases respectively, with 9 bases between them. CDR3 size: 15 residues. Germline assignment: CDR1 MDHEN and CDR2 SYDVKM. The CDR3 is CASSLYQEGNQPQHF. The CDR3 nucleotides read TGTGCCAGCAGTTTATACCAAGAGGGCAATCAGCCCCAGCATTTT. Together with reference TRBV28 and TRBJ1-5, the CDR3 gives the full variable domain: DVKVTQSSRYLVKRTGEKVFLECVQDMDHENMFWYRQDPGLGLRLIYFSYDVKMKEKGDIPEGYSVSREKKERFSLILESASTNQTSMYLCASSLYQEGNQPQHFGDGTRLSIL.

This clonotype was observed a few times. The J gene is TRBJ2-1, the V gene TRBV9; 8 bases map to TRBD1. Losses at the gene ends were 3 bases for V and 6 bases for J; bases not matched to a gene: 5. Germline V lookup: CDR1 SGDLS, CDR2 YYNGEE. The CDR3 is 14 amino acids. In nucleotides, the CDR3 is TGTGCCAGCAGCGCAGGGGGCGCAACCAATGAGCAGTTCTTC. This gives the protein CASSAGGATNEQFF. Together with reference TRBV9 and TRBJ2-1, the CDR3 gives the full variable domain: DSGVTQTPKHLITATGQRVTLRCSPRSGDLSVYWYQQSLDQGLQFLIQYYNGEERAKGNILERFSAQQFPDLHSELNLSSLELGDSALYFCASSAGGATNEQFFGPGTRLTVL.

This clonotype has just one count. A single base separates this from a much larger clone, so it may be a read error. J is TRBJ1-3 and V is TRBV7-9; D gene unclear. The CDR3 loop spans 11 amino acids. The germline V gene encodes CDR1 SEHNR and CDR2 FQNEAQ (reference sequence). CDR3 DNA sequence: TGTACCAGCGGGGCTGGAAACACCATATATTTT. This sequence encodes CTSGAGNTIYF.